The 24 T cell receptor beta chains below all came from one sample that was sequenced in a study of T cells in Graves' hyperthyroidism and ophthalmopathy (dated by TCRdb to the late 2010s). Library method: multiplex PCR. The sequencer was an Illumina HiSeq 2000. The TCR beta CDR3 regions were amplified from RNA transcripts. The first round of RT-PCR for the TCR CDR3 was performed with the HTBI primer set and the Qiagen OneStep RT-PCR kit. TCRdb handled the public reads itself, with Q25 trimming in fastp and clone calling in MiXCR, and kept productive beta chains. Each CDR3 protein gets just one entry, which takes the most common genes and DNA from the rows behind it. The sample yields over 300,000 distinct CDR3 sequences; about 15% were counted once. The ten most abundant clones make up 9.5% to 11% of the sample. Sequenced: blood. These receptors came from a woman aged 60-75 years with Graves' hyperthyroidism.

This clonotype occurred many times. V is TRBV20-1 and J is TRBJ2-6, with a possible D match to TRBD1 (5 bases). V was pared by 3 bases and J by 4 bases, with 7 bases between. CDR1 and CDR2 from the germline V gene are DFQATT and SNEGSKA (reference sequence). The CDR3 extends over 13 amino acids. The CDR3 DNA reads as TGCAGTGCTAGCAGGGCAGGGGCCAACGTCCTGACTTTC. This sequence encodes CSASRAGANVLTF.

The chain carries TRBV15 and TRBJ2-7; TRBD2 agrees at 7 bases. Germline values: CDR1 LNHNV, CDR2 YYDKDF (reference sequence). The CDR3 has 12 residues. V shed 0 bases and J 9 bases; nucleotides not matched to a gene: 2. CDR3: CATSRDSGGQYF. For the CDR3, the DNA is TGTGCCACCAGCAGAGACTCGGGAGGGCAGTACTTC. The full variable domain, with the rest looked up from reference TRBV15 and TRBJ2-7, is DAMVIQNPRYQVTQFGKPVTLSCSQTLNHNVMYWYQQKSSQAPKLLFHYYDKDFNNEADTPDNFQSRRPNTSFCFLDIRSPGLGDTAMYLCATSRDSGGQYFGPGTRLTVT.

In its sample, this clonotype was seen many times. The rearrangement joins TRBV11-3 to TRBJ2-7; D is unclear. V was shortened by 0 bases and J by 6 bases, with 12 bases between the two germline ends. Germline CDR1 and CDR2: SGHNT and YENEEA. This CDR3 comprises 14 residues. The CDR3 nucleotides are TGTGCCAGCAGCTTAGAGTCTCCCCTAGGCGAGCAGTACTTC. It translates to CASSLESPLGEQYF.

This clonotype was observed at least ten times. CDR3 DNA: TGTGCCAGCAGTCGGGACAGGGACAATCAGCCCCAGCATTTT. Protein: CASSRDRDNQPQHF. This chain links TRBV28 with TRBJ1-5; 9 bases match TRBD1. CDR1 and CDR2 (germline): MDHEN, SYDVKM. The J segment lost 3 bases and the V segment lost 5 bases, leaving 2 bases of the junction unmatched. The CDR3 consists of 14 residues.

The chain has TRBV9 and TRBJ2-3; TRBD2 matches at 9 bases. The CDR3 contains 15 residues. V lost 3 bases, J lost 5 bases, and 7 bases stayed unmatched. From germline, CDR1 is SGDLS and CDR2 YYNGEE. The CDR3 nucleotides read TGTGCCAGCAGCGATGGGACTAGCAGGGTAGATACGCAGTATTTT. Translation: CASSDGTSRVDTQYF.

This clonotype was seen ten or more times. The V and J genes are TRBV12-3 or TRBV12-4 and TRBJ1-3; D unclear. This CDR3 is 13 amino acids long. V was clipped by 8 bases and J by 6 bases, with 14 bases between them. CDR3 sequence reads: CASEKRAVNTIYF. CDR3 DNA: TGTGCCAGCGAGAAAAGGGCGGTAAACACCATATATTTT.

This clonotype was recorded many times. The gene calls are TRBV6-1 and TRBJ1-5; no firm D call. The CDR3 length is 13 residues. The germline V gene has CDR1 MNHNS and CDR2 SASEGT. Trimming cost V 4 bases and J 6 bases, with 10 bases left between them. DNA of the CDR3: TGTGCCAGCAGTGTCGGGGATTTTCAGCCCCAGCATTTT. Translated: CASSVGDFQPQHF.

The table lists this clonotype with a few counts. V gene TRBV2 combines with J gene TRBJ1-1, with D perhaps matching TRBD1 (6 bases). The CDR3 spans 14 residues. Germline lookup yields CDR1 SNHLY and CDR2 FYNNEI. V was clipped by 4 bases and J by 9 bases, with 18 bases between them. CDR3 nucleotides: TGTGCCAGCAGTGGAAGGGGGGGGGCGGAAAAAGCTTTCTTT. Its protein is CASSGRGGAEKAFF.

Here the CDR3 DNA reads TGCGCCAGCAGCTCGCAACCGGGACAGGGGGTCTATGGCTACACCTTC. Its translation: CASSSQPGQGVYGYTF. The chain is built from TRBV5-1 and TRBJ1-2; 11 bases are shared with TRBD1. This CDR3 has 16 amino acids. V shed 3 bases, J shed 4 bases, and the junction held 8 bases outside the gene matches. Germline V gene sequence: CDR1 SGHRS, CDR2 YFSETQ.

This clonotype has ten or more counts. This chain uses TRBV12-3 or TRBV12-4 with TRBJ1-2; tentative D call: TRBD1 (6 bases). Trimming took 5 bases from V and 4 from J, leaving 14 bases between them. The CDR3 is 14 residues long. CDR3 residues: CASSPNKGVYGYTF. The DNA of the CDR3 is TGTGCCAGCAGTCCCAACAAGGGGGTCTATGGCTACACCTTC.

This clonotype was recorded many times. The rearrangement links TRBV11-2 to TRBJ2-1; D uncertain. The length of the CDR3 is 16 residues. The germline CDR1 and CDR2 sequences are SGHAT and FQNNGV. The ends were cut back, 1 base at V and 2 bases at J, with 12 bases in the middle. The CDR3 is CASSLGPTVAYNEQFF. The CDR3 coding sequence is TGTGCCAGCAGCTTAGGACCGACGGTGGCCTACAATGAGCAGTTCTTC.

This clonotype was seen a few times. The rearrangement uses TRBV4-2 and TRBJ2-7; 14 bases align to TRBD2. The CDR3 has 16 amino acids. Trimming took 3 bases from V and 4 from J; bases not matched to a gene: 5. The germline CDR1 and CDR2 sequences are LGHNA and YNFKEQ. The CDR3: CASSQDRLAGGYEQYF. CDR3 sequence (DNA): TGTGCCAGCAGCCAGGACAGACTAGCGGGAGGGTACGAGCAGTACTTC.

The J gene is TRBJ1-3, the V gene TRBV28; 7 bases align to TRBD1. V lost 3 bases to trimming and J lost 4 bases; unmatched junction nucleotides: 6. There are 15 residues in the CDR3. CDR1 is MDHEN, CDR2 SYDVKM, per germline. This CDR3 is CASSFNRGVGNTIYF. The CDR3 region has the DNA TGTGCCAGCAGTTTTAACAGGGGCGTAGGAAACACCATATATTTT.

The sample holds many counts of this clonotype. The rearrangement joins TRBV18 to TRBJ1-1; D call uncertain. Germline values: CDR1 KGHSH, CDR2 LQKENI. V was cut by 5 bases and J by 2 bases, with 12 bases left in between. This CDR3 has 14 residues. The CDR3 region is CASSSRRGNTEAFF. The CDR3 DNA reads TGTGCCAGCTCATCGCGACGGGGTAACACTGAAGCTTTCTTT.

The chain employs TRBV29-1 and TRBJ1-2; perhaps TRBD1 as D (5 bases). This CDR3 is 12 amino acids long. With 4 bases removed from V and 6 bases from J, the gap between germline ends came to 12 bases. CDR1 is SQVTM and CDR2 is ANQGSEA in the germline V gene. CDR3 DNA: TGCAGCGTTGTTCCGGGACTTCATGGCTACACCTTC. Protein product: CSVVPGLHGYTF.

Here the CDR3 DNA reads TGTGCCAGCAGCCATCAGCGGATATGGAGGACCAAAAACATTCAGTACTTC. Translated: CASSHQRIWRTKNIQYF. The chain has TRBV6-1 and TRBJ2-4; D possibly corresponds to TRBD2 (5 bases). Looked up from germline, CDR1 is MNHNS and CDR2 is SASEGT. V lost 6 bases and J 2 bases, leaving 20 bases between the germline ends. The CDR3 runs to 17 residues.

This clonotype was recorded at least ten times. The chain couples TRBV9 to TRBJ2-7; 8 nucleotides line up with TRBD2. J lost 5 bases, V lost 4 bases, and 8 bases had no gene match. Looked up from germline, CDR1 is SGDLS and CDR2 is YYNGEE. The CDR3 is 14 amino acids. CDR3 residues: CASSPLIAGNEQYF. CDR3 bases: TGTGCCAGCAGCCCCTTAATAGCGGGGAACGAGCAGTACTTC.

This clonotype was picked up many times. The chain joins TRBV7-3 to TRBJ2-2; D is possibly TRBD1 (5 bases). CDR1 is SGHTA and CDR2 is FQGTGA in the germline V gene. The V and J ends lost 4 bases and 8 bases respectively, with 14 bases between them. This CDR3 is built from 14 residues. The CDR3 DNA is TGTGCCAGCAGCTCAAACCGACAGTCAGGGGAGCTGTTTTTT. Its protein product is CASSSNRQSGELFF.

This clonotype was counted at least ten times. This may be a read error, as it is one base from a much larger clone. The chain has TRBV28 and TRBJ2-1, with 12 bases that match TRBD2. Germline values: CDR1 MDHEN, CDR2 SYDVKM. The CDR3 runs 18 residues. The DNA for the CDR3 is TGTGTCAGCAGCCTCTGGACTAGCGGGGCCGCTTCCTACAATGAGCAGTTCTTC. Translation gives CVSSLWTSGAASYNEQFF. The variable domain in full, with the rest retrieved from reference TRBV28 and TRBJ2-1, is DVKVTQSSRYLVKRTGEKVFLECVQDMDHENMFWYRQDPGLGLRLIYFSYDVKMKEKGDIPEGYSVSREKKERFSLILESASTNQTSMYLCVSSLWTSGAASYNEQFFGPGTRLTVL.

This chain uses TRBV5-1 with TRBJ2-1, with 8 bases aligning to TRBD2. Germline CDR1 is SGHRS and CDR2 is YFSETQ. Trimming took 2 bases from V and 9 from J; bases not matched to a gene: 7. The CDR3 loop spans 14 amino acids. CDR3 loop: CASSLAGDGGEQFF. CDR3 sequence (DNA): TGCGCCAGCAGCTTAGCGGGAGATGGGGGTGAGCAGTTCTTC. Filled out from reference TRBV5-1 and TRBJ2-1, the complete variable domain reads KAGVTQTPRYLIKTRGQQVTLSCSPISGHRSVSWYQQTPGQGLQFLFEYFSETQRNKGNFPGRFSGRQFSNSRSEMNVSTLELGDSALYLCASSLAGDGGEQFFGPGTRLTVL.

In this sample, this clonotype turned up many times. The chain couples TRBV7-6 to TRBJ2-5; D is perhaps TRBD1 or TRBD2 (5 bases each). Per the germline V gene, CDR1 is SGHVS and CDR2 is FNYEAQ. Trimming took off 4 bases at V and 5 bases at J, with 17 bases between the two ends. The CDR3 length is 15 residues. Here the CDR3 reads CASSSWDRTPETQYF. The CDR3 coding sequence is TGTGCCAGCAGCTCTTGGGACCGCACCCCGGAGACCCAGTACTTC.

This clonotype has a count of ten or more. The chain links TRBV6-1 to TRBJ2-7; 8 bases are shared with TRBD1. Unmatched junction bases numbered 6, after V lost 0 bases and J lost 2 bases. The CDR3 extends over 16 amino acids. The germline CDR1 and CDR2 sequences are MNHNS and SASEGT. DNA for the CDR3: TGTGCCAGCAGTGAAGCCTCCGGGACAGGTCCCTACGAGCAGTACTTC. Its translation is CASSEASGTGPYEQYF.

The table lists this clonotype with a few counts. This rearrangement joins TRBV6-1 to TRBJ2-5, with D unresolved. The length of the CDR3 is 13 residues. V lost 10 bases, J lost 2 bases, and 14 bases lay in between. Germline V CDR1 and CDR2: MNHNS, SASEGT. The CDR3 region is CATSIQSQETQYF. The CDR3 nucleotides are TGTGCCACATCTATTCAGTCACAAGAGACCCAGTACTTC.

This clonotype was detected many times. The rearrangement links TRBV7-3 to TRBJ2-1; 9 bases are shared with TRBD2. With 2 bases clipped from V and 10 bases from J, the junction kept 12 bases outside the gene matches. This CDR3 has 16 residues. Germline V lookup: CDR1 SGHTA, CDR2 FQGTGA. The CDR3 loop is CASSLRMLAGKKEQFF. The CDR3 coding sequence is TGTGCCAGCAGCTTACGAATGCTAGCGGGAAAAAAGGAGCAGTTCTTC.